The clone carrying this TCR delta chain was found a few times. Its antigen is still unknown. This is likely an artifact of a read error, given a far larger clone one base away. In the same sample, other DNA sequences code for this CDR3. This sample is drawn from a study of γδ T cells in repeated Plasmodium falciparum infection. Vgamma9/Vdelta2+ and Vdelta2-negative gammadelta T cells were flow-sorted from PBMC for bulk sequencing. General study findings and limits: Over time and infection, Vgamma9/Vdelta2+ repertoires remained highly stable and polyclonal.

Both TRG and TRD chains were sequenced from each sorted sample. TCRdb re-called clones from the multiplex PCR reads using CATT. The table lists approximately 93,000 delta-chain clones, over 0.75% of them singletons. This CDR3 region has 22 residues. The germline CDR1 and CDR2 sequences are TSWWSYY and QGS. The rearrangement links TRDV1 to TRDJ1; 8 bases match TRDD3. The J gene, absent from TCRdb, was called here by matching the DNA to germline. The sequence derives from a pool of human donors (malaria-infected and uninfected, not separated). The sample consisted of gamma-delta T cells from blood. CDR3 sequence reads: CALGELLRGRGYSTPYTDKLIF. The CDR3 DNA sequence: TGTGCCCTTGGGGAACTCCTTCGGGGTCGGGGATACAGCACTCCGTACACCGATAAACTCATCTTT.